A selection of T cell receptor beta chains follows, all from one sample in a study of a mutant IDH1 vaccine in newly diagnosed glioma. Measured with immunoSEQ multiplex PCR; TCRdb has only the in-frame clones, and not every one. There are 90,000 to 100,000 clones in the sample; around 90% occur only once, and approximately 0.6% lies in the top ten. Material: PBMCs, obtained from a glioma patient treated with radiotherapy, temozolomide or both. These receptors all stem from a woman between 45 and 65 years old with glioma. Each CDR3 is given with its conserved first and last residue. D genes are given only for firm matches. Rows give clone size only sometimes, using once, few, many, or a class for an expanded clone.

d_call: -; clone_size: -; j_call: TRBJ1-1; v_call: TRBV5-1; cdr3_aa: CASSLGRNPRMNTEAFF; cdr3_nt: TGCGCCAGCAGCCTTGGACGGAATCCAAGAATGAACACTGAAGCTTTCTTT
d_call: -; clone_size: once; j_call: TRBJ2-7; v_call: TRBV5-1; cdr3_aa: CASSTPQGPYEQYF; cdr3_nt: TGCGCCAGCAGCACTCCGCAGGGGCCATACGAGCAGTACTTC
d_call: TRBD1; clone_size: -; j_call: TRBJ1-1; v_call: TRBV10-3; cdr3_aa: CAIKGALNTEAFF; cdr3_nt: TGTGCCATCAAGGGGGCCTTGAACACTGAAGCTTTCTTT
d_call: -; clone_size: -; j_call: TRBJ2-5; v_call: TRBV11-2; cdr3_aa: CASSFIAWGSGETQYF; cdr3_nt: TGTGCCAGCAGCTTTATAGCGTGGGGGAGTGGAGAGACCCAGTACTTC
d_call: -; clone_size: -; j_call: TRBJ2-7; v_call: TRBV28; cdr3_aa: CASSLLGYEQYF; cdr3_nt: TGTGCCAGCAGTTTATTGGGCTACGAGCAGTACTTC
d_call: -; clone_size: -; j_call: TRBJ1-1; v_call: TRBV10-3; cdr3_aa: CAISESMGGDYTEAFF; cdr3_nt: TGTGCCATCAGTGAGTCGATGGGGGGTGACTACACTGAAGCTTTCTTT
d_call: -; clone_size: -; j_call: TRBJ2-7; v_call: TRBV7-3; cdr3_aa: CASSLWVGYEQYF; cdr3_nt: TGTGCCAGCAGCTTGTGGGTAGGCTACGAGCAGTACTTC
d_call: -; clone_size: -; j_call: TRBJ2-5; v_call: TRBV5-1; cdr3_aa: CASSGGPQETQYF; cdr3_nt: TGCGCCAGCAGCGGGGGACCTCAAGAGACCCAGTACTTC
d_call: -; clone_size: -; j_call: TRBJ1-2; v_call: TRBV6-1; cdr3_aa: CASSESPGQFYGYTF; cdr3_nt: TGTGCCAGCAGTGAATCCCCCGGACAGTTCTATGGCTACACCTTC
d_call: -; clone_size: -; j_call: TRBJ2-7; v_call: TRBV9; cdr3_aa: CASGGHEENEQYF; cdr3_nt: TGTGCCAGCGGGGGACACGAGGAGAACGAGCAGTACTTC
d_call: -; clone_size: -; j_call: TRBJ2-7; v_call: TRBV6-5; cdr3_aa: CASSYSPRETYEQYF; cdr3_nt: TGTGCCAGCAGTTACTCGCCCAGGGAGACCTACGAGCAGTACTTC
d_call: TRBD2; clone_size: -; j_call: TRBJ2-5; v_call: TRBV9; cdr3_aa: CASSTRGSAGGRETQYF; cdr3_nt: TGTGCCAGCAGCACCCGGGGCTCAGCGGGAGGGCGTGAGACCCAGTACTTC
d_call: -; clone_size: -; j_call: TRBJ2-7; v_call: TRBV27; cdr3_aa: CASSLSDNYEQYF; cdr3_nt: TGTGCCAGCAGTTTATCGGACAACTACGAGCAGTACTTC
d_call: -; clone_size: few; j_call: TRBJ2-1; v_call: TRBV19; cdr3_aa: CASSIVSAAYNEQFF; cdr3_nt: TGTGCCAGTAGTATCGTGTCAGCAGCCTACAATGAGCAGTTCTTC
d_call: -; clone_size: -; j_call: TRBJ1-3; v_call: TRBV11-2; cdr3_aa: CASSFRGGNTIYF; cdr3_nt: TGTGCCAGCAGCTTCAGGGGTGGAAACACCATATATTTT
d_call: -; clone_size: -; j_call: TRBJ2-7; v_call: TRBV10-3; cdr3_aa: CAISESSSPSYEQYF; cdr3_nt: TGTGCCATCAGTGAGTCGTCTAGCCCCTCCTACGAGCAGTACTTC
d_call: -; clone_size: -; j_call: TRBJ1-4; v_call: TRBV6-5; cdr3_aa: CASSYWGGSNEKLFF; cdr3_nt: TGTGCCAGCAGTTACTGGGGGGGGTCTAATGAAAAACTGTTTTTT
d_call: -; clone_size: -; j_call: TRBJ1-5; v_call: TRBV28; cdr3_aa: CASRGRGVGNQPQHF; cdr3_nt: TGTGCCAGCAGGGGGAGGGGGGTTGGCAATCAGCCCCAGCATTTT
d_call: -; clone_size: -; j_call: TRBJ1-1; v_call: TRBV28; cdr3_aa: CASSLSGGPNTEAFF; cdr3_nt: TGTGCCAGCAGTTTATCGGGGGGGCCGAACACTGAAGCTTTCTTT
d_call: TRBD1; clone_size: few; j_call: TRBJ1-2; v_call: TRBV6-5; cdr3_aa: CASISTGAGYTF; cdr3_nt: TGTGCCAGCATTTCGACAGGGGCAGGCTACACCTTC
d_call: TRBD2; clone_size: -; j_call: TRBJ2-2; v_call: TRBV19; cdr3_aa: CASSSYGRLAGLHHNTGELFF; cdr3_nt: TGTGCCAGTAGCTCATATGGGAGACTAGCGGGCCTCCACCACAACACCGGGGAGCTGTTTTTT
d_call: TRBD1; clone_size: -; j_call: TRBJ1-2; v_call: TRBV18; cdr3_aa: CASSPARGRGGYTF; cdr3_nt: TGTGCCAGCTCACCAGCAAGGGGGCGAGGGGGCTACACCTTC
d_call: -; clone_size: once; j_call: TRBJ2-1; v_call: TRBV5-1; cdr3_aa: CASSTLGYNEQFF; cdr3_nt: TGCGCCAGCAGCACCCTTGGGTACAATGAGCAGTTCTTC
d_call: -; clone_size: -; j_call: TRBJ1-1; v_call: TRBV9; cdr3_aa: CASSVDIGAEAFF; cdr3_nt: TGTGCCAGCAGCGTAGATATAGGGGCCGAAGCTTTCTTT
d_call: -; clone_size: -; j_call: TRBJ2-5; v_call: TRBV28; cdr3_aa: CASTQQGPVKTQYF; cdr3_nt: TGTGCCAGCACCCAGCAGGGACCGGTAAAGACCCAGTACTTC
d_call: TRBD1; clone_size: -; j_call: TRBJ2-7; v_call: TRBV5-4; cdr3_aa: CASSFGTDTRWEQYF; cdr3_nt: TGTGCCAGCAGCTTCGGGACAGACACACGATGGGAGCAGTACTTC
d_call: -; clone_size: few; j_call: TRBJ1-2; v_call: TRBV4-2; cdr3_aa: CASSQDRSNYGYTF; cdr3_nt: TGTGCCAGCAGCCAAGACAGGTCTAACTATGGCTACACCTTC
d_call: TRBD2; clone_size: -; j_call: TRBJ2-2; v_call: TRBV7-9; cdr3_aa: CASSGLAGALGTGELFF; cdr3_nt: TGTGCCAGCAGCGGTCTAGCGGGAGCTTTGGGGACCGGGGAGCTGTTTTTT
d_call: TRBD2; clone_size: -; j_call: TRBJ2-4; v_call: TRBV28; cdr3_aa: CASSSLRSGRGKNIQYF; cdr3_nt: TGTGCCAGCAGTTCACTTCGTAGCGGGAGGGGCAAAAACATTCAGTACTTC
d_call: -; clone_size: -; j_call: TRBJ2-2; v_call: TRBV27; cdr3_aa: CASSLQGSGELFF; cdr3_nt: TGTGCCAGCAGTTTACAGGGTTCCGGGGAGCTGTTTTTT
d_call: -; clone_size: once; j_call: TRBJ1-5; v_call: TRBV28; cdr3_aa: CASSLSSGFQPQHF; cdr3_nt: TGTGCCAGCAGCCTAAGTTCAGGATTCCAGCCCCAGCATTTT
d_call: -; clone_size: -; j_call: TRBJ2-3; v_call: TRBV20-1; cdr3_aa: CSARDLDTQYF; cdr3_nt: TGCAGTGCTAGAGATCTTGATACGCAGTATTTT
d_call: -; clone_size: -; j_call: TRBJ1-5; v_call: TRBV19; cdr3_aa: CASRTSRLQPQHF; cdr3_nt: TGTGCCAGCCGGACATCCCGGCTTCAGCCCCAGCATTTT
d_call: -; clone_size: -; j_call: TRBJ2-7; v_call: TRBV10-3; cdr3_aa: CAISESRVIEQYF; cdr3_nt: TGTGCCATCAGTGAGTCGAGGGTTATCGAGCAGTACTTC
d_call: -; clone_size: -; j_call: TRBJ1-3; v_call: TRBV7-2; cdr3_aa: CANSLQSSGNTIYF; cdr3_nt: TGTGCCAACAGCTTGCAGAGCTCTGGAAACACCATATATTTT